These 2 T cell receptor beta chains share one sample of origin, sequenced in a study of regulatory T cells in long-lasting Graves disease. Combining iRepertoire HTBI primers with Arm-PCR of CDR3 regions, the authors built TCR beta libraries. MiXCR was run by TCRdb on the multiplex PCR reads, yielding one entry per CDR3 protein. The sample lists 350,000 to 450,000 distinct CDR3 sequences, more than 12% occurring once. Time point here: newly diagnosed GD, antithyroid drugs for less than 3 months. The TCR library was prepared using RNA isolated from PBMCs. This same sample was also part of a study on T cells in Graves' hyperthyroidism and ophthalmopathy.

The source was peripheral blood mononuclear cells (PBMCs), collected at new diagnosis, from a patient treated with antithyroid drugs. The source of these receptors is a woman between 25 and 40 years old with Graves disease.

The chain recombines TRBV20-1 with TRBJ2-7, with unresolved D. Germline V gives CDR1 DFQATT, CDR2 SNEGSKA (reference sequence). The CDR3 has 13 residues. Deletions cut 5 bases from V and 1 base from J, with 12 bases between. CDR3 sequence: CSARMTASYEQYF. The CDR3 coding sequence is TGCAGTGCTCGGATGACTGCTTCCTACGAGCAGTACTTC.

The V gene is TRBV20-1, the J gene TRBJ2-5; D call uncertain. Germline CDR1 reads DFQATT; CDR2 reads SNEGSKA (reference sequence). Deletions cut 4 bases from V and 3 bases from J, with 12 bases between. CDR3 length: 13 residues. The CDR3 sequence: CSATGQTEETQYF. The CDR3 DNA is TGCAGTGCTACCGGCCAGACCGAAGAGACCCAGTACTTC.